The clone carrying this T cell receptor (beta chain) was counted between two and nine times. Its antigen is currently unknown. The TCRbeta library incorporated unique molecular identifiers. TCRdb analysed the PCR reads with MiXCR anew, one entry per CDR3 protein. The sample shows 140,000 to 150,000 distinct CDR3 sequences, 8% to 10% of them seen only once. The sample comes from a study of T-cell reconstitution after alpha-beta-depleted transplantation in children. Broader study findings: Roughly two months post-transplant, alpha-beta T cells reportedly originated from several hundred graft clones that had expanded. Where some patients showed high TCRbeta diversity at day 60, it came from recipient T cells and thymic progenitors that had survived. From newly produced T cells came most of the T-cell counts and diversity one year after transplant.

Germline values: CDR1 MNHEY, CDR2 SVGAGI. Trimming took 11 bases from V and 4 from J, leaving 8 bases between them. The CDR3 has 11 residues. The gene calls are TRBV6-5 and TRBJ2-2; D remains unclear. This clonotype originated in a female patient aged 2 to 10 who had a stem cell transplant for congenital amegakaryocytic thrombocytopenia, so the T cells may come from the graft donor. Source: PBMCs, mostly from graft donor cells, taken 180 days after TCRalphabeta/CD19-depleted stem cell transplant. CDR3 in DNA: TGTGCCGTCTGGGGCACCGGGGAGCTGTTTTTT. Protein: CAVWGTGELFF.